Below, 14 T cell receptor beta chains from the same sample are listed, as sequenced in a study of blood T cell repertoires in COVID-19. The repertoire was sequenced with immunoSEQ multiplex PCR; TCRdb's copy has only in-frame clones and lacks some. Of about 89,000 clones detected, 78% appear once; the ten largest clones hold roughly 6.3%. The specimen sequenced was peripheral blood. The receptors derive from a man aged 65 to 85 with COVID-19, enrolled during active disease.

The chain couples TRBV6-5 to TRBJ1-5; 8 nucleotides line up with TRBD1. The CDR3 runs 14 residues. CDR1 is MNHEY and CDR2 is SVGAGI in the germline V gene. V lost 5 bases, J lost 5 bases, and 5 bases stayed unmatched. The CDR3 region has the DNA TGTGCCAGCAGTCTCGGACAGGGTGATCAGCCCCAGCATTTT. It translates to CASSLGQGDQPQHF.

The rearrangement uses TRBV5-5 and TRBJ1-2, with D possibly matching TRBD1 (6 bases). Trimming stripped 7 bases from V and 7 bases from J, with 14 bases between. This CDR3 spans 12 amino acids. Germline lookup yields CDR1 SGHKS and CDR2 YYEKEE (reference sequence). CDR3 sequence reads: CASFLQGAGYTF. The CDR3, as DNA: TGTGCCAGCTTCCTACAGGGTGCTGGCTACACCTTC. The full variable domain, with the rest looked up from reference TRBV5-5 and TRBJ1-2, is DAGVTQSPTHLIKTRGQQVTLRCSPISGHKSVSWYQQVLGQGPQFIFQYYEKEERGRGNFPDRFSARQFPNYSSELNVNALLLGDSALYLCASFLQGAGYTFGSGTRLTVV.

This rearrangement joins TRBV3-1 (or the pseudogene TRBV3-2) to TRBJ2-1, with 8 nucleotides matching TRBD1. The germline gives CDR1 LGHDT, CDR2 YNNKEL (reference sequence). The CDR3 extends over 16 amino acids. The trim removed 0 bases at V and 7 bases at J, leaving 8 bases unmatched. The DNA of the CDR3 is TGTGCCAGCAGCCAAGATTCCCTCCACAGGGGGAATGAGCAGTTCTTC. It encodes CASSQDSLHRGNEQFF.

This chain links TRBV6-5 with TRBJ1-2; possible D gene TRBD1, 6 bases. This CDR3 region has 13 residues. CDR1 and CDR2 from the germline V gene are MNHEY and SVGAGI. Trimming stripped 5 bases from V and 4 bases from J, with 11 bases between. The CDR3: CASSTDRSYGYTF. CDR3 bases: TGTGCCAGCAGTACCGACAGGAGCTATGGCTACACCTTC.

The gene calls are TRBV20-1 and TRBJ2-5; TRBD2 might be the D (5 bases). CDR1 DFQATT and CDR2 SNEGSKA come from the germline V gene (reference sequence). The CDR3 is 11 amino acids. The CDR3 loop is CRAGDQETQYF. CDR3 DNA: TGCAGGGCCGGGGACCAAGAGACCCAGTACTTC.

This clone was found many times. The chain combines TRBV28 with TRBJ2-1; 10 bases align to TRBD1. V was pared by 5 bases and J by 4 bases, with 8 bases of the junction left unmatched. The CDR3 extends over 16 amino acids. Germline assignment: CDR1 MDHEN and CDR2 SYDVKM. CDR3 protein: CASSEPGQGSYNEQFF. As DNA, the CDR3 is TGTGCCAGCAGTGAACCGGGACAGGGGTCATACAATGAGCAGTTCTTC.

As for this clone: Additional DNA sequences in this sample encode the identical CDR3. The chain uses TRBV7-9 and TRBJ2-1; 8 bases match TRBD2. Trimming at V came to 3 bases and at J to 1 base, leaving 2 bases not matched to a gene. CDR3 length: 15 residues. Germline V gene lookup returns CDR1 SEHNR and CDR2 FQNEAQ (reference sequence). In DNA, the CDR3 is TGTGCCAGCAGCTTGGGGACTAGTTCCTACAATGAGCAGTTCTTC. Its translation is CASSLGTSSYNEQFF.

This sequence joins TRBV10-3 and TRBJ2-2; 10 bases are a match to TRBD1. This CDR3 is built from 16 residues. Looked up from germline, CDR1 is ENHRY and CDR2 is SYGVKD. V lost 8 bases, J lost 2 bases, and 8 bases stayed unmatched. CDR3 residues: CAISFGTGVNTGELFF. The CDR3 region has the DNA TGTGCCATCTCCTTCGGGACAGGGGTTAACACCGGGGAGCTGTTTTTT.

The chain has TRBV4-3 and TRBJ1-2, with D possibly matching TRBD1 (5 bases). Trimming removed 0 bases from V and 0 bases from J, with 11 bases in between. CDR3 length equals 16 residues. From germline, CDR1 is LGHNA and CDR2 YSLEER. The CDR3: CASSQDQGSSNYGYTF. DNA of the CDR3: TGCGCCAGCAGCCAAGATCAGGGCAGCTCTAACTATGGCTACACCTTC.

The CDR3 reads CASRVTQGYEQYF. The CDR3 nucleotides are TGTGCCAGCAGGGTTACACAGGGGTACGAGCAGTACTTC. The chain has TRBV28 and TRBJ2-7, with 7 bases fitting TRBD1. V dropped 6 bases and J dropped 4; count of bases not matched to a gene: 6. The CDR3 consists of 13 residues. From germline, CDR1 is MDHEN and CDR2 SYDVKM.

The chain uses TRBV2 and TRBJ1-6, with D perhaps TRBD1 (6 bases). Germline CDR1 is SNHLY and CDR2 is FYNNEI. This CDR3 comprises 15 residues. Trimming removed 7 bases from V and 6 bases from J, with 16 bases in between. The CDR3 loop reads CASNPLGALNSPLHF. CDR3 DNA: TGTGCCAGCAATCCCCTGGGGGCCCTTAATTCACCCCTCCACTTT.

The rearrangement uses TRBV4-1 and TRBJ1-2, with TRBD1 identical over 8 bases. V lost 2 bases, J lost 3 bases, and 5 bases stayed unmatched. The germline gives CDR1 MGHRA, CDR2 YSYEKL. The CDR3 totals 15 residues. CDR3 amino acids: CASSQRGTGDYGYTF. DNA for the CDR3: TGCGCCAGCAGCCAAAGGGGGACAGGAGACTATGGCTACACCTTC.

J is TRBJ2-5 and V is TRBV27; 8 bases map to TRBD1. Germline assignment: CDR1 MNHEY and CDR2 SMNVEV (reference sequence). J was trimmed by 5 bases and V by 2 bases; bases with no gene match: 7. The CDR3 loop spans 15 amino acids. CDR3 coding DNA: TGTGCCAGCAGTTTAAACAGGGGGTCCTTCGAGACCCAGTACTTC. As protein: CASSLNRGSFETQYF.

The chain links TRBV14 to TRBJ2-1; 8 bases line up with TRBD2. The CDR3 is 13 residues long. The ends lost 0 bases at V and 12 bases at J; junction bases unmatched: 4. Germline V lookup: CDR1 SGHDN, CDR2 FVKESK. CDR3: CASSQDRSGGQFF. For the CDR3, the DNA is TGTGCCAGCAGCCAAGATCGGAGCGGGGGGCAGTTCTTC.